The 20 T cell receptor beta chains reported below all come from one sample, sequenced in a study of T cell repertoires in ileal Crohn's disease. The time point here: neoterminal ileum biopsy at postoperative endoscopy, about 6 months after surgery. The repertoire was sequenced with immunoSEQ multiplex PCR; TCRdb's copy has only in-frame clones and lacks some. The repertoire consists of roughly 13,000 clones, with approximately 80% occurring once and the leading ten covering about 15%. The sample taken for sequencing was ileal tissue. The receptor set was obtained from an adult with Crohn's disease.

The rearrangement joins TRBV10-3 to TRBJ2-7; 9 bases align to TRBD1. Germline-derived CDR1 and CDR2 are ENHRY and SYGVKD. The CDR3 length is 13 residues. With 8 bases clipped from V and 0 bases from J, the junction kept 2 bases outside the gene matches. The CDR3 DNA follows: TGTGCCATCGGGGGACAGGGCTCCTACGAGCAGTACTTC. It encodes CAIGGQGSYEQYF.

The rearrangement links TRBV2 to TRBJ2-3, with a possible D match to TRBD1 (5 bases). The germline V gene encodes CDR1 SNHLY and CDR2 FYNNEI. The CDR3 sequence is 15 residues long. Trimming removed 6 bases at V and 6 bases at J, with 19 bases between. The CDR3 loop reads CASSPPSSTGDTQYF. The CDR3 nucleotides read TGTGCCAGCAGCCCCCCATCCAGCACAGGCGATACGCAGTATTTT.

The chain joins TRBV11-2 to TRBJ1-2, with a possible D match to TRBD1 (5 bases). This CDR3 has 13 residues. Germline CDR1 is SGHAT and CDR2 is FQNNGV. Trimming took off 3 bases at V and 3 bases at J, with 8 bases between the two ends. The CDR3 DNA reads TGTGCCAGCAGCTTGGGGGGATACTATGGCTACACCTTC. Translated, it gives CASSLGGYYGYTF.

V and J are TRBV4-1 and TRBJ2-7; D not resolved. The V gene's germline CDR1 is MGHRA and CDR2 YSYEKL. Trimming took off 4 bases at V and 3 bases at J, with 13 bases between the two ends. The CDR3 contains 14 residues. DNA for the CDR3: TGCGCCAGCAGCCCTCTGAACTCTGGCTACGAGCAGTACTTC. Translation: CASSPLNSGYEQYF.

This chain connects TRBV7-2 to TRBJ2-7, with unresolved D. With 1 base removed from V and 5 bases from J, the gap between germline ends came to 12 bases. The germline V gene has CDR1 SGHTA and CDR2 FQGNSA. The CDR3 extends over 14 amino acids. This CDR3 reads CASSLVQVKHEQYF. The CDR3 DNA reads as TGTGCCAGCAGCTTAGTTCAAGTAAAGCACGAGCAGTACTTC.

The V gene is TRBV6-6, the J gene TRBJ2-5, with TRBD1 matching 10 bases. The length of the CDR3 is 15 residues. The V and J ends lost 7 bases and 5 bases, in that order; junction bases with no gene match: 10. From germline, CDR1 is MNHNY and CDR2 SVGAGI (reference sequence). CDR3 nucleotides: TGTGCCAGCACCGCCCCGGACAGGGGGTCGGAGACCCAGTACTTC. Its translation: CASTAPDRGSETQYF.

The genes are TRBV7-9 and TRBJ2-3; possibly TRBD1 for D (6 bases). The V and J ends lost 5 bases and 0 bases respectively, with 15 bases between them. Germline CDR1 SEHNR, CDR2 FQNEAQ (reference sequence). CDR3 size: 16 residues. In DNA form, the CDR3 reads TGTGCCAGCAGCCAAGCCAGGGGAACTAGCACAGATACGCAGTATTTT. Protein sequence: CASSQARGTSTDTQYF.

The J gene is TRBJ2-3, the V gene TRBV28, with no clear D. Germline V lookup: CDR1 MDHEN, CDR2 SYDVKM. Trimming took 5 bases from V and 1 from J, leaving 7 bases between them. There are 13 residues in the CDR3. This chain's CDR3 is CASSPPGTDTQYF. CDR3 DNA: TGTGCCAGCAGTCCCCCAGGCACAGATACGCAGTATTTT.

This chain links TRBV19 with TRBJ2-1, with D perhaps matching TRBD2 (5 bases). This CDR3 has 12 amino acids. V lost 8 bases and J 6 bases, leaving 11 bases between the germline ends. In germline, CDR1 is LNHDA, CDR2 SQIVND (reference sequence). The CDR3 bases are TGTGCCAGTCGCGGGCAGATCAATGAGCAGTTCTTC. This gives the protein CASRGQINEQFF.

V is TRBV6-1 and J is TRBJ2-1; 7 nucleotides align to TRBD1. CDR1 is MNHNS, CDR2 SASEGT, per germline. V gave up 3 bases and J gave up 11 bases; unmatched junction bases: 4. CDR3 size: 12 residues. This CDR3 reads CASSETGWQQFF. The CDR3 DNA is TGTGCCAGCAGTGAGACAGGGTGGCAGCAGTTCTTC.

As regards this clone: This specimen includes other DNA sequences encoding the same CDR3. The CDR3 loop reads CASSLAGGSNQPQHF. The CDR3 DNA is TGTGCCAGCAGCTTAGCGGGGGGTAGCAATCAGCCCCAGCATTTT. The V call is TRBV7-2, the J call TRBJ1-5; D may be TRBD1 (5 bases). V lost 0 bases, J lost 0 bases, and 6 bases lay in between. Germline assignment: CDR1 SGHTA and CDR2 FQGNSA. This CDR3 has 15 amino acids. Full variable domain (outside the CDR3, taken from reference TRBV7-2 and TRBJ1-5): GAGVSQSPSNKVTEKGKDVELRCDPISGHTALYWYRQSLGQGLEFLIYFQGNSAPDKSGLPSDRFSAERTGGSVSTLTIQRTQQEDSAVYLCASSLAGGSNQPQHFGDGTRLSIL.

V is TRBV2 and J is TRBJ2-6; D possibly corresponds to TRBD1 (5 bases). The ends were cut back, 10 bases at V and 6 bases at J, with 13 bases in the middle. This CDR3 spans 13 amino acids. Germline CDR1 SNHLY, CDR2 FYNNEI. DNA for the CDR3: TGTGCCACAGGGTCCTCAGAGGCCAACGTCCTGACTTTC. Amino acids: CATGSSEANVLTF. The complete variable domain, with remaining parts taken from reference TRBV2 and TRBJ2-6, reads EPEVTQTPSHQVTQMGQEVILRCVPISNHLYFYWYRQILGQKVEFLVSFYNNEISEKSEIFDDQFSVERPDGSNFTLKIRSTKLEDSAMYFCATGSSEANVLTFGAGSRLTVL.

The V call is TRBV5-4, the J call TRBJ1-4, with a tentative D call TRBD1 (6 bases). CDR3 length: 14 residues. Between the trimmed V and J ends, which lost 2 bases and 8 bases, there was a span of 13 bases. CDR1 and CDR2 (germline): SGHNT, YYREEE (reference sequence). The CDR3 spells CASSLKGVGEKLFF. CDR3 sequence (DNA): TGTGCCAGCAGCTTAAAGGGGGTAGGAGAAAAACTGTTTTTT. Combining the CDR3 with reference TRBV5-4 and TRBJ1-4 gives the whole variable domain ETGVTQSPTHLIKTRGQQVTLRCSSQSGHNTVSWYQQALGQGPQFIFQYYREEENGRGNFPPRFSGLQFPNYSSELNVNALELDDSALYLCASSLKGVGEKLFFGSGTQLSVL.

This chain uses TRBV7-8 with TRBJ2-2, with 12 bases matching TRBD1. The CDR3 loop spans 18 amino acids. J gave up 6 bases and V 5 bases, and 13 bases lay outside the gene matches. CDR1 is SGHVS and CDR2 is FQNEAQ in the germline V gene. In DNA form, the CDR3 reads TGTGCCAGCAGCCCCAACGCGGGGGGACAGGGGGCGCCCGGGGAGCTGTTTTTT. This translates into CASSPNAGGQGAPGELFF. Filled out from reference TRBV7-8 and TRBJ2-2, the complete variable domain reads GAGVSQSPRYKVAKRGQDVALRCDPISGHVSLFWYQQALGQGPEFLTYFQNEAQLDKSGLPSDRFFAERPEGSVSTLKIQRTQQEDSAVYLCASSPNAGGQGAPGELFFGEGSRLTVL.

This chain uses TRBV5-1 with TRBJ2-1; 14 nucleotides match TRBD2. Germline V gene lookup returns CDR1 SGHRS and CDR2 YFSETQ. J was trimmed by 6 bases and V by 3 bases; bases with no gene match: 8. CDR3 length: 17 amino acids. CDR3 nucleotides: TGCGCCAGCAGCTCGGGACTAGCGGGAGAGAAGGGCAATGAGCAGTTCTTC. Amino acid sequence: CASSSGLAGEKGNEQFF.

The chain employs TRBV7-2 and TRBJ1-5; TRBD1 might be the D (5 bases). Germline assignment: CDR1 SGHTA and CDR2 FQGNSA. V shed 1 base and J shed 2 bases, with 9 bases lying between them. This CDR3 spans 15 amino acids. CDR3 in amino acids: CASSLVGGGNQPQHF. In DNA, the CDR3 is TGTGCCAGCAGCTTAGTGGGGGGGGGCAATCAGCCCCAGCATTTT.

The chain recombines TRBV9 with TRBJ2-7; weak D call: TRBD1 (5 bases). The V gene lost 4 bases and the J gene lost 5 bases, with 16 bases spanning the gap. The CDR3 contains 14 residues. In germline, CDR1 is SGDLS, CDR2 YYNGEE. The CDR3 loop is CASSPRAGLHEQYF. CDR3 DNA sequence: TGTGCCAGCAGCCCCCGGGCAGGGCTTCACGAGCAGTACTTC.

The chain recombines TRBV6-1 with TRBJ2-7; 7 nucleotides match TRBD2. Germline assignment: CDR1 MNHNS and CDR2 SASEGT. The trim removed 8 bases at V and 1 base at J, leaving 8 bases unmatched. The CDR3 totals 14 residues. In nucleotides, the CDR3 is TGTGCCAGCGCCCTAAGCGGGGAGTCCTACGAGCAGTACTTC. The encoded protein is CASALSGESYEQYF.

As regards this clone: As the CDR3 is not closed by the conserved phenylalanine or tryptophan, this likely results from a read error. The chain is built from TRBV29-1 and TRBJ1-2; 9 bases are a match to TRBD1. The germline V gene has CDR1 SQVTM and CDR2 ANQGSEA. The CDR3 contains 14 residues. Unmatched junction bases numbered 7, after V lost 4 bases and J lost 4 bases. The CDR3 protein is CSVGDRDGSYGYTS. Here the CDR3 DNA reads TGCAGCGTTGGGGACAGGGATGGTAGCTATGGCTACACCTCC.

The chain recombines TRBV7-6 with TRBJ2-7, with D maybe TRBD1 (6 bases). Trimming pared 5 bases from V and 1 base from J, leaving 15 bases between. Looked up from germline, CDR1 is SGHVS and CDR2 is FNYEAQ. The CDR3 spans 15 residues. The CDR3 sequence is CASSQRRDNSYEQYF. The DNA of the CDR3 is TGTGCCAGCAGCCAAAGAAGGGACAATTCCTACGAGCAGTACTTC. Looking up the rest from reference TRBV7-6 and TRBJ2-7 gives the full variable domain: GAGVSQSPRYKVTKRGQDVALRCDPISGHVSLYWYRQALGQGPEFLTYFNYEAQQDKSGLPNDRFSAERPEGSISTLTIQRTEQRDSAMYRCASSQRRDNSYEQYFGPGTRLTVT.